Below are 25 T cell receptor beta chains sequenced from a single sample in a study of blood T cell repertoires in COVID-19. The method was immunoSEQ multiplex PCR; TCRdb's version includes in-frame clones alone and lacks a portion of them. Of 300,000 or so clones detected, approximately 90% appear once; the ten largest clones hold about 2.2%. Sequencing was carried out using peripheral blood. These receptors were obtained from a woman aged 30 to 39 with COVID-19, enrolled during active disease.

This sequence joins TRBV5-6 and TRBJ1-2; the D gene is possibly TRBD1 (5 bases). The germline V and J ends were trimmed by 0 bases and 4 bases, with 10 bases remaining between them. This CDR3 is 14 amino acids long. Germline V gene sequence: CDR1 SGHDT, CDR2 YYEEEE. Here the CDR3 reads CASSLGRQSYGYTF. CDR3 DNA: TGTGCCAGCAGCTTGGGTAGACAGTCCTATGGCTACACCTTC.

V usage is TRBV19 and J usage is TRBJ1-5; 8 bases agree with TRBD1. This CDR3 spans 14 amino acids. With 2 bases clipped from V and 6 bases from J, the junction kept 3 bases outside the gene matches. CDR1 LNHDA and CDR2 SQIVND come from the germline V gene (reference sequence). The CDR3 coding sequence is TGTGCCAGTAGTATACGGACAGGGTTTCAGCCCCAGCATTTT. Protein: CASSIRTGFQPQHF.

Comments on this clone: The sample contains more than one DNA sequence encoding this CDR3. The chain employs TRBV2 and TRBJ1-1; TRBD1 is a possible D gene (5 bases). The germline V gene encodes CDR1 SNHLY and CDR2 FYNNEI. V was shortened by 6 bases and J by 1 base, with 9 bases between the two germline ends. The CDR3 runs to 13 residues. As DNA, the CDR3 is TGTGCCAGCAGCCAGGGTGAGAACACTGAAGCTTTCTTT. Translating gives CASSQGENTEAFF.

The chain couples TRBV10-1 to TRBJ2-7; 8 bases map to TRBD1. The length of the CDR3 is 18 residues. Germline lookup yields CDR1 WNHNN and CDR2 SYGVQD (reference sequence). V lost 2 bases and J lost 2; bases outside the gene matches: 14. CDR3: CASSERSGETGVPYEQYF. The CDR3 DNA sequence: TGCGCCAGCAGTGAGAGGTCCGGGGAGACAGGGGTTCCCTACGAGCAGTACTTC.

Notes on this clone: Different DNA sequences within this sample yield the same CDR3. DNA of the CDR3: TGTGCCAGCAGTGACAGGTCTGGGGCCAACGTCCTGACTTTC. Translated: CASSDRSGANVLTF. The V gene is TRBV2, the J gene TRBJ2-6, with D unclear. The CDR3 has 14 amino acids. Germline lookup yields CDR1 SNHLY and CDR2 FYNNEI. Trimming removed 3 bases from V and 1 base from J, with 4 bases in between.

This clone was counted once. The rearrangement links TRBV18 to TRBJ2-5; D gene unclear. V was clipped by 3 bases and J by 5 bases, with 10 bases between them. In germline, CDR1 is KGHSH, CDR2 LQKENI. This CDR3 region has 13 residues. CDR3 in DNA: TGTGCCAGCTCACCCTCCACCGGGGAGACCCAGTACTTC. Translated: CASSPSTGETQYF.

J is TRBJ1-3 and V is TRBV11-2; D gene ambiguous. Germline assignment: CDR1 SGHAT and CDR2 FQNNGV. There are 15 residues in the CDR3. V gave up 4 bases and J gave up 2 bases, with 12 bases separating them. The CDR3 region has the DNA TGTGCCAGCAGCTCACCCCGGGAGACTGGAAACACCATATATTTT. Amino acids: CASSSPRETGNTIYF.

The chain carries TRBV30 and TRBJ1-4; 7 positions agree with TRBD1. CDR3 length: 13 residues. CDR1 and CDR2 from the germline V gene are GTSNPN and SVGIG (reference sequence). The J segment lost 4 bases and the V segment lost 4 bases, leaving 3 bases of the junction unmatched. The DNA for the CDR3 is TGTGCCTGGATGGGACAGAGTAATGAAAAACTGTTTTTT. Protein product: CAWMGQSNEKLFF.

This clone was seen a single time. The gene calls are TRBV14 and TRBJ2-3; D might be TRBD2 (6 bases). V lost 3 bases and J lost 1, with 14 bases in between. The germline V gene has CDR1 SGHDN and CDR2 FVKESK. This CDR3 is 16 amino acids long. The CDR3 DNA follows: TGTGCCAGCAGCCAGGATCCGGGACTCCGCACAGATACGCAGTATTTT. Translating it yields CASSQDPGLRTDTQYF.

The chain is built from TRBV9 and TRBJ1-1; possible D gene TRBD1, 5 bases. The germline V gene has CDR1 SGDLS and CDR2 YYNGEE. This CDR3 is built from 15 residues. Trimming shortened V by 6 bases and J by 0 bases, and 15 bases separated the two germline ends. CDR3 sequence (DNA): TGTGCCAGCACAGCCGGGGGGGAGATGAACACTGAAGCTTTCTTT. It specifies CASTAGGEMNTEAFF.

The chain links TRBV5-5 to TRBJ2-1; D gene uncertain. Per germline, CDR1 SGHKS and CDR2 YYEKEE (reference sequence). This CDR3 has 15 amino acids. Trimming pared 2 bases from V and 4 bases from J, leaving 13 bases between. The CDR3 region is CASSFSTSQYNEQFF. Written as DNA, the CDR3 is TGTGCCAGCAGCTTTAGCACCTCCCAATACAATGAGCAGTTCTTC.

J is TRBJ2-1 and V is TRBV30; tentatively, D is TRBD1 (5 bases). Trimming took 3 bases from V and 6 from J, leaving 15 bases between them. Germline V gene lookup returns CDR1 GTSNPN and CDR2 SVGIG (reference sequence). The CDR3 is 14 residues long. CDR3 in amino acids: CAWSLGEGSNEQFF. The CDR3 DNA follows: TGTGCCTGGAGCCTAGGGGAAGGGTCCAATGAGCAGTTCTTC.

The table lists this clone with a count of one. The CDR3 nucleotides read TGTGCCAGCAGTGCAAACCGGGACAGGGGGATCCACGAGCAGTACTTC. The encoded protein is CASSANRDRGIHEQYF. The chain recombines TRBV6-1 with TRBJ2-7; 11 positions agree with TRBD1. The CDR3 length is 16 residues. V lost 4 bases and J lost 5; bases outside the gene matches: 10. Germline V gene data show CDR1 as MNHNS and CDR2 as SASEGT.

The rearrangement uses TRBV18 and TRBJ1-2; 10 nucleotides line up with TRBD1. The CDR3 runs 17 residues. Germline-derived CDR1 and CDR2 are KGHSH and LQKENI. V dropped 2 bases and J dropped 4; count of bases not matched to a gene: 10. This CDR3 is CASSPTPGTGASYGYTF. The CDR3 region has the DNA TGTGCCAGCTCACCAACTCCCGGGACAGGGGCTAGCTATGGCTACACCTTC.

This chain uses TRBV6-5 with TRBJ1-2; perhaps TRBD1 as D (6 bases). The CDR3 has 14 amino acids. CDR1 and CDR2 from the germline V gene are MNHEY and SVGAGI. The ends were cut back, 0 bases at V and 2 bases at J, with 7 bases in the middle. The chain's CDR3 is CASSYSRGNYGYTF. For the CDR3, the DNA is TGTGCCAGCAGTTACTCGAGGGGGAACTATGGCTACACCTTC.

This clone was found once. V usage is TRBV6-5 and J usage is TRBJ1-4, with D possibly matching TRBD1 (6 bases). Trimming removed 5 bases at V and 0 bases at J, with 7 bases between. This CDR3 is 14 amino acids long. Germline V gives CDR1 MNHEY, CDR2 SVGAGI. CDR3 nucleotide sequence: TGTGCCAGCAGTAAGGGGGCAACTAATGAAAAACTGTTTTTT. Translation gives CASSKGATNEKLFF.

The rearrangement joins TRBV3-1 (or the pseudogene TRBV3-2) to TRBJ1-1; D is perhaps TRBD1 (5 bases). Trimming shortened V by 3 bases and J by 1 base, and 9 bases separated the two germline ends. CDR1 and CDR2 (germline): LGHDT, YNNKEL (reference sequence). CDR3 size: 14 residues. The CDR3, as DNA: TGTGCCAGCAGCCAGGACATTTCGAACACTGAAGCTTTCTTT. As protein: CASSQDISNTEAFF.

This clone was seen once. The genes are TRBV5-5 and TRBJ2-7; D call uncertain. The V end was cut by 2 bases, the J end by 0 bases, with 6 bases between. The CDR3 loop spans 13 amino acids. Germline assignment: CDR1 SGHKS and CDR2 YYEKEE (reference sequence). CDR3: CASSFILSYEQYF. In nucleotides, the CDR3 is TGTGCCAGCAGCTTCATACTCTCCTACGAGCAGTACTTC. The full variable domain, with the rest looked up from reference TRBV5-5 and TRBJ2-7, is DAGVTQSPTHLIKTRGQQVTLRCSPISGHKSVSWYQQVLGQGPQFIFQYYEKEERGRGNFPDRFSARQFPNYSSELNVNALLLGDSALYLCASSFILSYEQYFGPGTRLTVT.

The chain is built from TRBV27 and TRBJ1-2; 10 bases match TRBD1. This CDR3 is 17 amino acids long. V dropped 3 bases and J dropped 4; count of bases not matched to a gene: 11. Germline CDR1 reads MNHEY; CDR2 reads SMNVEV (reference sequence). The CDR3 DNA sequence: TGTGCCAGCAGTTTCGGGGGAAGGGGGACAGGGGTCTATGGCTACACCTTC. It codes for CASSFGGRGTGVYGYTF.

CDR3 sequence (DNA): TGTGCCAGCAGTTTTTTGCGGCCCGAAGAGACCCAGTACTTC. It specifies CASSFLRPEETQYF. The chain uses TRBV6-2 or TRBV6-3 and TRBJ2-5; D gene unclear. The V gene lost 4 bases and the J gene lost 3 bases, with 12 bases spanning the gap. The CDR3 loop spans 14 amino acids. Looked up from germline, CDR1 is MNHEY and CDR2 is SVGEGT.

The rearrangement joins TRBV15 to TRBJ1-1; D not resolved. Germline V lookup: CDR1 LNHNV, CDR2 YYDKDF (reference sequence). The ends were cut back, 0 bases at V and 1 base at J, with 9 bases in the middle. This CDR3 comprises 15 residues. Here the CDR3 DNA reads TGTGCCACCAGCAGAGATCCCTCCTGGAACACTGAAGCTTTCTTT. Protein product: CATSRDPSWNTEAFF.

The V and J genes are TRBV7-9 and TRBJ1-1, with TRBD1 matching over 9 bases. Per germline, CDR1 SEHNR and CDR2 FQNEAQ (reference sequence). V gave up 1 base and J gave up 1 base; unmatched junction bases: 4. CDR3 length equals 16 residues. The CDR3 loop reads CASSLGGQGQNTEAFF. The CDR3 bases are TGTGCCAGCAGCTTAGGGGGACAGGGTCAGAACACTGAAGCTTTCTTT.

V usage is TRBV3-1 (or the pseudogene TRBV3-2) and J usage is TRBJ2-5, with D possibly being TRBD1 (5 bases). Trimming shortened V by 1 base and J by 6 bases, and 12 bases separated the two germline ends. CDR1 is LGHDT and CDR2 is YNNKEL in the germline V gene (reference sequence). This CDR3 contains 14 residues. The CDR3 loop reads CASSQVGPVQTQYF. For the CDR3, the DNA is TGTGCCAGCAGCCAAGTGGGGCCGGTTCAGACCCAGTACTTC.

The V call is TRBV19, the J call TRBJ2-2, with TRBD1 identical over 8 bases. The J segment lost 0 bases and the V segment lost 8 bases, leaving 5 bases of the junction unmatched. The CDR3 is made up of 15 amino acids. From germline, CDR1 is LNHDA and CDR2 SQIVND (reference sequence). CDR3: CASSDRGPNTGELFF. CDR3 DNA: TGTGCCAGTTCCGACAGGGGCCCGAACACCGGGGAGCTGTTTTTT.

The CDR3 sequence is CSAGKTGVHYGYTF. As DNA, the CDR3 is TGCAGCGCCGGGAAGACAGGGGTTCACTATGGCTACACCTTC. The V and J genes are TRBV29-1 and TRBJ1-2; 8 bases are shared with TRBD1. CDR1 SQVTM and CDR2 ANQGSEA come from the germline V gene. J was trimmed by 3 bases and V by 7 bases; bases with no gene match: 10. This CDR3 has 14 residues. Full variable domain (remainder filled in from reference TRBV29-1 and TRBJ1-2): SAVISQKPSRDICQRGTSLTIQCQVDSQVTMMFWYRQQPGQSLTLIATANQGSEATYESGFVIDKFPISRPNLTFSTLTVSNMSPEDSSIYLCSAGKTGVHYGYTFGSGTRLTVV.